These T cell receptor beta chains were read from a single sample in a study of early stage breast cancer tumors. Using immunoSEQ multiplex PCR, the repertoire was profiled, and TCRdb retains in-frame clones only, with some absent. There are 45,000 to 60,000 clones in the sample; about 90% occur only once, and less than 6.5% lies in the top ten. Sequencing used blood. These receptors were obtained from a person aged 65 to 79 with breast cancer. CDR3s include the opening cysteine and the closing phenylalanine or tryptophan. A D gene is named only where the DNA matches it firmly. Clone sizes are given selectively: once, few, many, or a class where the clone is expanded.

>-|TRBV27|-|TRBJ2-1
TGTGCCAGCAGTTTAGGGCCCTCAGGCAATGAGCAGTTCTTC
CASSLGPSGNEQFF
>few|TRBV18|-|TRBJ2-7
TGTGCCACCGGTGAAAGCGGAGGGCGTAACGAGCAGTACTTC
CATGESGGRNEQYF
>once|TRBV11-1|-|TRBJ2-2
TGTGCCACTAGTCAAGGGGGACCGAACACCGGGGAGCTGTTTTTT
CATSQGGPNTGELFF
>-|TRBV7-2|-|TRBJ2-5
TGTGCCAGCAGCTTACGGACAGTTCAAGAGACCCAGTACTTC
CASSLRTVQETQYF
>-|TRBV6-1|TRBD2|TRBJ2-1
TGTGCCAGCAGTGTCCAGCGGGAGGACGCTTACAATGAGCAGTTCTTC
CASSVQREDAYNEQFF
>-|TRBV7-2|-|TRBJ1-1
TGTGCCAGCAGCTTAGAGGCGACAGGCACTGAAGCTTTCTTT
CASSLEATGTEAFF
>-|TRBV7-8|-|TRBJ1-5
TGTGCCAGCACCCAAAGTCGGGGGGATCAGCCCCAGCATTTT
CASTQSRGDQPQHF
>-|TRBV5-1|-|TRBJ1-1
TGCGCCAGCAGCCCGATGCAGGGTACCGTCACTGAAGCTTTCTTT
CASSPMQGTVTEAFF
>-|TRBV28|TRBD1|TRBJ2-7
TGTGCCAGCAGGAATTCAGGGGGCATCTACGAGCAGTACTTC
CASRNSGGIYEQYF
>once|TRBV5-4|TRBD2|TRBJ2-1
TGTGCCAGCAGCCCTACTTGGGCGGGGGGGCAAGTGTCTGAGCAGTTCTTC
CASSPTWAGGQVSEQFF
>-|TRBV6-1|TRBD1|TRBJ1-4
TGTGCCATCCCAGGGGGCGGAGATAATGAAAAACTGTTTTTT
CAIPGGGDNEKLFF
>-|TRBV9|TRBD1|TRBJ2-5
TGTGCCAGCAGCGAAGCAGGGGGCTGGAAAGGAGAGACCCAGTACTTC
CASSEAGGWKGETQYF
>-|TRBV7-9|-|TRBJ2-3
TGTGCCAGCAGCCCGAGGGGGGGACCCACAGATACGCAGTATTTT
CASSPRGGPTDTQYF
>-|TRBV10-3|TRBD2|TRBJ2-5
TGTGCCATCAGTGAACCCCACCGGGGGAGGGGTCCAGAGACCCAGTACTTC
CAISEPHRGRGPETQYF
>once|TRBV27|-|TRBJ1-1
TGTGCCAGCAGTTTATCTCCGGCGGACACTGAAGCTTTCTTT
CASSLSPADTEAFF
>-|TRBV10-3|TRBD1|TRBJ1-5
TGTGCCATCAGTGAGTCGACAGGGGATCAGCCCCAGCATTTT
CAISESTGDQPQHF
>-|TRBV5-1|TRBD1|TRBJ1-6
TGCGCCAGCAGCTCGGAGGACAGGGGAGCCCTCCACTTT
CASSSEDRGALHF
>-|TRBV7-9|-|TRBJ2-7
TGTGCCAGCAGCTTTATGGGGGGCGAGCAGTACTTC
CASSFMGGEQYF
>-|TRBV27|-|TRBJ2-5
TGTGCCAGCAGTTTCAGCGGGCGGGAGACCCAGTACTTC
CASSFSGRETQYF
>-|TRBV7-3|TRBD1|TRBJ1-1
TGTGCCAGCAGCCCCGCAGGACAGGGGGCATCTGAAGCTTTCTTT
CASSPAGQGASEAFF
>-|TRBV7-2|TRBD1|TRBJ2-5
TGTGCCACCGGGACAGCGAGTCGGGAGACCCAGTACTTC
CATGTASRETQYF
>-|TRBV11-2|-|TRBJ1-2
TGTGCCAGCAGCTTGGGGGGTAACTATGGCTACACCTTC
CASSLGGNYGYTF
>-|TRBV5-4|-|TRBJ1-3
TGTGCCAGCAGCTTGGAGCCATTCTCCTCTGGAAACACCATATATTTT
CASSLEPFSSGNTIYF
>few|TRBV7-9|-|TRBJ2-1
TGTGCCAGCAGCCGGAATGAGCAGTTCTTC
CASSRNEQFF
>-|TRBV4-1|TRBD2|TRBJ2-3
TGCGCCAGCAGCCGCGGACTAGCGGGGAGCACAGATACGCAGTATTTT
CASSRGLAGSTDTQYF
>-|TRBV6-5|TRBD1|TRBJ1-5
TGTGCCAGCAGTTGGGACAGGGGACAGCCCCAGCATTTT
CASSWDRGQPQHF
>-|TRBV28|-|TRBJ1-4
TGTGCCAGCAGTGCGCCGTCTCGGAGTTACGAAAAACTGTTTTTT
CASSAPSRSYEKLFF
>once|TRBV7-2|TRBD2|TRBJ2-7
TGTGCCAGCAGCCCCGGGACTATCCCCTACGAGCAGTACTTC
CASSPGTIPYEQYF
>-|TRBV30|TRBD1|TRBJ1-2
TGTGCCTGGAGTGCCAGAATAACCGGGACAGCGGGCTACACCTTC
CAWSARITGTAGYTF
>once|TRBV27|-|TRBJ2-7
TGTGCCAGCAGTCCCCGAGGGGACTCCCACGAGCAGTACTTC
CASSPRGDSHEQYF
>-|TRBV10-2|TRBD2|TRBJ2-5
TGCGCCAGCAGGCCACTAGCGGGAGAGGAGACCCAGTACTTC
CASRPLAGEETQYF
>-|TRBV19|TRBD1|TRBJ1-2
TGTGCCAGTAGTGCCTGGACAGGGGAGAATGGCTACACCTTC
CASSAWTGENGYTF
>-|TRBV27|TRBD1|TRBJ2-7
TGTGCCAGCAGTTTATCTGACAGGGGCTGGGAGCAGTACTTC
CASSLSDRGWEQYF
>-|TRBV27|-|TRBJ2-7
TGTGCCAGCAGTTTATCAGGGGGCGGGGTGAGCACCGAGCAGTACTTC
CASSLSGGGVSTEQYF
>-|TRBV5-4|-|TRBJ1-2
TGTGCCAGCAGCTTGGGGACCCCTTCGGGGGGTGGCTACACCTTC
CASSLGTPSGGGYTF
>-|TRBV6-5|TRBD1|TRBJ1-1
TGTGCCAGCAGGCAGACAGGGGACACTGAAGCTTTCTTT
CASRQTGDTEAFF
>-|TRBV19|-|TRBJ1-4
TGTGCCAGTAGTACAGGACAGAACCTTAATGAAAAACTGTTTTTT
CASSTGQNLNEKLFF
>-|TRBV4-1|-|TRBJ2-3
TGCGCCAGCAGCCAAACAGGTCCAGATACGCAGTATTTT
CASSQTGPDTQYF
>few|TRBV6-5|TRBD1|TRBJ1-2
TGTGCCAGCAGTTACTCGACAGGGAACTATGGCTACACCTTC
CASSYSTGNYGYTF
>-|TRBV19|-|TRBJ1-2
TGTGCCAGTAGTGTAGACAGTTCCTATGGCTACACCTTC
CASSVDSSYGYTF
>-|TRBV30|-|TRBJ1-5
TGTGCCTCGGGAACAGGGAGGGGGAATCAGCCCCAGCATTTT
CASGTGRGNQPQHF
>-|TRBV6-1|-|TRBJ1-4
TGTGCCAGCAGTGGAGGCTGGTATAAGCTAGATAATGAAAAACTGTTTTTT
CASSGGWYKLDNEKLFF
>-|TRBV4-3|TRBD2|TRBJ2-5
TGCGCCAGCAGCCAAAACGGACTAGCGGGGCAAGAGACCCAGTACTTC
CASSQNGLAGQETQYF
>-|TRBV19|-|TRBJ2-3
TGTGCCAGTAGTGGACAATACCCAGCAGGTACGCAGTATTTT
CASSGQYPAGTQYF
>once|TRBV7-9|-|TRBJ1-1
TGTGCCAGCAGCGCCGACAGTAACATGAACACTGAAGCTTTCTTT
CASSADSNMNTEAFF